One T cell receptor beta chain is described in this entry. Antigen unknown. From germline, CDR1 is SEHNR and CDR2 FQNEAQ (reference sequence). V lost 7 bases, J lost 8 bases, and 17 bases lay in between. The CDR3 contains 14 residues. In the CD4+ fraction, cells were divided into CD45RA+ naive and CD45RA-negative memory subsets. Measured with immunoSEQ multiplex PCR; TCRdb has only the in-frame clones, and not every one. The sample holds 1,100,000 or so clones, 75% to 80% seen once. The data were obtained in a study of shared clonotypes between healthy human individuals. Study overall: The study used three CD4 naive, three CD4 memory, two CD8 naive and one CD8 memory plate per donor. Findings of the study overall: It was the non-shared clonotypes that had lower generation probabilities than clonotypes shared by all four donors.

The clonotype was recovered from a man between 18 and 29 years old in good health. Some clones in this sample may be carry-over from other donors' samples. The material sequenced was memory CD4+ T cells from PBMCs. Subset of the sample: CD45RA-negative fraction. The chain has TRBV7-9 and TRBJ1-4; D is possibly TRBD1 (5 bases). The CDR3 protein is CASTKEASGEKLFF. CDR3 DNA: TGTGCCAGCACCAAAGAGGCGTCAGGGGAAAAACTGTTTTTT.